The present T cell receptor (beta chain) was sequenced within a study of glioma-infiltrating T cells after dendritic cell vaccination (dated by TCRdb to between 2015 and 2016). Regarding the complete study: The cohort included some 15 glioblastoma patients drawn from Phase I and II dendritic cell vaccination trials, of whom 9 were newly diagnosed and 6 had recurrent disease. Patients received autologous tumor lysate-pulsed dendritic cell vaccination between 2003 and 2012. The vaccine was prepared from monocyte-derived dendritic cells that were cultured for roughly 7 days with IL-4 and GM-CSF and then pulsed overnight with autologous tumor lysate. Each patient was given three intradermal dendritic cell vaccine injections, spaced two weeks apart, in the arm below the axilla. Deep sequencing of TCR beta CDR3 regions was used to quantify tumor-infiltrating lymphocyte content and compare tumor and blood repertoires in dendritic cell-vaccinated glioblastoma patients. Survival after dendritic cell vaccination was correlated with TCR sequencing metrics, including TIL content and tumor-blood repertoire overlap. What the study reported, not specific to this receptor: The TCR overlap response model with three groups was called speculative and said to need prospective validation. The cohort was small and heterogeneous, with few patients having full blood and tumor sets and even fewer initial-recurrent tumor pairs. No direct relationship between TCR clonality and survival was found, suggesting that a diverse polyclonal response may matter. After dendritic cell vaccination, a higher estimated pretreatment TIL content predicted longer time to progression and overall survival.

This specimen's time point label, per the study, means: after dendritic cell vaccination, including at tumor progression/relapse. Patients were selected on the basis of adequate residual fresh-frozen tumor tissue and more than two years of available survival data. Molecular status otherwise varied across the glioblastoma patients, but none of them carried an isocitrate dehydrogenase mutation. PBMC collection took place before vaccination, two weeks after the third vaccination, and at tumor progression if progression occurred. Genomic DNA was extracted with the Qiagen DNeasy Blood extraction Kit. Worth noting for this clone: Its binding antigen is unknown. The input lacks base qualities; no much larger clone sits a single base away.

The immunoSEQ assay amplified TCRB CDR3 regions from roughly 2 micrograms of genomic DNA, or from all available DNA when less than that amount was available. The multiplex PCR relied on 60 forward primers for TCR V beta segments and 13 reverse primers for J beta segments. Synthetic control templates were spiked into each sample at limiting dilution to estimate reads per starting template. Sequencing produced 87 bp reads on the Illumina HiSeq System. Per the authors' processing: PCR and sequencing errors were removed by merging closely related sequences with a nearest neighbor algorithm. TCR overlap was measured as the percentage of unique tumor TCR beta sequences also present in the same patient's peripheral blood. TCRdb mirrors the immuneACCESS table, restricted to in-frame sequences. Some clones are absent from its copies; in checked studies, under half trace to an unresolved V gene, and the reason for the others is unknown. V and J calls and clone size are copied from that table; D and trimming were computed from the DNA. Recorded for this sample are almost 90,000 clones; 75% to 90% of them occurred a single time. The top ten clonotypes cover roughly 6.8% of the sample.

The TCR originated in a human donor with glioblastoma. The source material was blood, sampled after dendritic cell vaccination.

The DNA sequence follows: TGCGCCAGCAGCCAAGGGCCGCGGGGGGCCACTGAAGCTTTCTTT. This codes for CASSQGPRGATEAFF. Recombination connected TRBV4-3 to TRBJ1-1; TRBD1 might be the D gene, on 6 matching bases. V lost 1 base and J lost 4 bases; the stretch between them is 13 bases long. From a lookup of the germline V gene, CDR1 and CDR2 are LGHNA and YSLEER. The CDR3 sequence holds 15 residues, the cysteine and phenylalanine included. This entry keeps only the CDR3 DNA: 45 bases, framed from base 1.